A single sample gave rise to the 30 T cell receptor beta chains below, sequenced in a study of cytomegalovirus exposure and HLA in healthy donors. Both 60 Vbeta primers and 13 Jbeta primers went into the PCR. The assay was immunoSEQ multiplex PCR, and TCRdb's table has in-frame clones only and misses some. This sample carries about 200,000 clones, about two thirds of them seen once, and the ten largest clones take about 2.5%. The sequencing input was PBMCs. These receptors were collected from a man between 40 and 49 years old in good health and CMV-seropositive.

This clone has just one count. J is TRBJ1-2 and V is TRBV27; a possible D gene is TRBD1 (5 bases). The CDR3 sequence is 14 residues long. Germline CDR1 MNHEY, CDR2 SMNVEV (reference sequence). With 8 bases removed from V and 4 bases from J, the gap between germline ends came to 17 bases. CDR3 sequence: CASAREGISYGYTF. Here the CDR3 DNA reads TGTGCCAGCGCGAGGGAGGGGATCTCCTATGGCTACACCTTC.

The rearrangement links TRBV5-1 to TRBJ1-1; 7 bases match TRBD1. Germline V gives CDR1 SGHRS, CDR2 YFSETQ. Unmatched junction bases numbered 2, after V lost 3 bases and J lost 0 bases. This CDR3 comprises 14 residues. In DNA form, the CDR3 reads TGCGCCAGCAGCTGGGGACAGTTGAACACTGAAGCTTTCTTT. Translated: CASSWGQLNTEAFF.

The genes are TRBV10-2 and TRBJ1-2, with 7 positions matching TRBD1. The CDR3 runs 14 residues. Germline-derived CDR1 and CDR2 are WSHSY and SAAADI. Losses at the gene ends were 3 bases for V and 2 bases for J; bases not matched to a gene: 3. The CDR3 bases are TGCGCCAGCAGTGAAGCCAGGGGGAACTATGGCTACACCTTC. Its translation: CASSEARGNYGYTF.

The chain links TRBV2 to TRBJ2-7, with 7 bases aligning to TRBD2. Germline V CDR1 and CDR2: SNHLY, FYNNEI. V shed 4 bases and J 4 bases; nucleotides not matched to a gene: 4. The CDR3 runs 13 residues. CDR3 amino acids: CASSAGGRYEQYF. DNA for the CDR3: TGTGCCAGCAGTGCGGGGGGTAGATACGAGCAGTACTTC.

The V gene is TRBV6-1, the J gene TRBJ2-7; D is perhaps TRBD2 (5 bases). The CDR3 is 13 residues long. Trimming cost V 0 bases and J 6 bases, with 9 bases left between them. The germline gives CDR1 MNHNS, CDR2 SASEGT. The CDR3 region has the DNA TGTGCCAGCAGTGAAGCACTTCGGGGCGAGCAGTACTTC. As protein: CASSEALRGEQYF.

This clone appeared a single time. The V and J genes are TRBV5-1 and TRBJ2-7, with 7 bases fitting TRBD1. CDR1 is SGHRS and CDR2 is YFSETQ in the germline V gene. V dropped 0 bases and J dropped 3; count of bases not matched to a gene: 6. The CDR3 sequence is 15 residues long. CDR3 nucleotide sequence: TGCGCCAGCAGCTTGGAGGGGACAGAGAACTACGAGCAGTACTTC. Translation: CASSLEGTENYEQYF. The variable domain in full, completed from reference TRBV5-1 and TRBJ2-7, reads KAGVTQTPRYLIKTRGQQVTLSCSPISGHRSVSWYQQTPGQGLQFLFEYFSETQRNKGNFPGRFSGRQFSNSRSEMNVSTLELGDSALYLCASSLEGTENYEQYFGPGTRLTVT.

In its sample, this clone was seen a few times. V usage is TRBV29-1 and J usage is TRBJ1-4; TRBD1 matches 10 bases. CDR3 size: 15 residues. The V gene end was trimmed by 5 bases and the J gene end by 4 bases; junction bases not matched to a gene: 7. Germline-derived CDR1 and CDR2 are SQVTM and ANQGSEA. The CDR3 DNA sequence: TGCAGCGTTCGGGACAGGGGCAAGGGTAATGAAAAACTGTTTTTT. It is translated as CSVRDRGKGNEKLFF.

The chain links TRBV10-3 to TRBJ1-5; TRBD1 aligns across 7 bases. The V and J ends lost 10 bases and 4 bases, in that order; junction bases with no gene match: 7. This CDR3 region has 13 residues. From germline, CDR1 is ENHRY and CDR2 SYGVKD. The CDR3 DNA follows: TGTGCCAGCAAGGGACAGCTTAATCAGCCCCAGCATTTT. This codes for CASKGQLNQPQHF.

This clone appeared a few times. J is TRBJ1-5 and V is TRBV29-1; the D gene is possibly TRBD1 (6 bases). V was shortened by 7 bases and J by 3 bases, with 10 bases between the two germline ends. Germline V gene sequence: CDR1 SQVTM, CDR2 ANQGSEA. The CDR3 extends over 12 amino acids. CDR3 protein: CSARDTNQPQHF. The CDR3 bases are TGCAGCGCCCGGGACACCAATCAGCCCCAGCATTTT.

V is TRBV10-1 and J is TRBJ1-1; 9 nucleotides align to TRBD1. Losses at the gene ends were 7 bases for V and 3 bases for J; bases not matched to a gene: 15. CDR1 and CDR2 from the germline V gene are WNHNN and SYGVQD (reference sequence). The CDR3 consists of 17 residues. The chain's CDR3 is CASNKDRDRVFHTEAFF. DNA for the CDR3: TGCGCCAGCAACAAGGACAGGGACAGGGTTTTCCACACTGAAGCTTTCTTT.

The CDR3 region is CAISESPPQAFSYNEQFF. Written as DNA, the CDR3 is TGTGCCATCAGTGAGTCCCCCCCACAGGCCTTCTCCTACAATGAGCAGTTCTTC. The chain employs TRBV10-3 and TRBJ2-1; maybe TRBD1 (5 bases). This CDR3 comprises 18 residues. From germline, CDR1 is ENHRY and CDR2 SYGVKD. V was trimmed by 0 bases and J by 0 bases, leaving 15 bases between them.

V and J are TRBV15 and TRBJ2-7, with 7 bases that match TRBD2. Germline CDR1 and CDR2: LNHNV and YYDKDF (reference sequence). Trimming removed 0 bases from V and 4 bases from J; junction bases left unmatched: 9. This CDR3 is 16 amino acids long. CDR3: CATSRDRASGVYEQYF. In DNA, the CDR3 is TGTGCCACCAGCAGAGATCGGGCTAGCGGAGTTTACGAGCAGTACTTC.

The CDR3 coding sequence is TGTGCCAGCAAGAGGAGCCTCGGGCGGGAATTCTACACCTTC. This gives the protein CASKRSLGREFYTF. This chain uses TRBV6-1 with TRBJ1-2; no definite D call. The CDR3 length is 14 residues. Germline V gene lookup returns CDR1 MNHNS and CDR2 SASEGT. Trimming stripped 7 bases from V and 10 bases from J, with 22 bases between.

J is TRBJ2-1 and V is TRBV9; 10 bases match TRBD2. CDR3 size: 15 residues. V trimming: 4 bases; J trimming: 6 bases; junction bases outside the gene matches: 7. CDR1 SGDLS and CDR2 YYNGEE come from the germline V gene. CDR3 in DNA: TGTGCCAGCAGCCCTAGCGGGACTAGCGTCAATGAGCAGTTCTTC. Amino acids: CASSPSGTSVNEQFF.

The V call is TRBV7-9, the J call TRBJ1-2; 10 bases line up with TRBD1. Germline V gene data show CDR1 as SEHNR and CDR2 as FQNEAQ (reference sequence). With 3 bases clipped from V and 5 bases from J, the junction kept 3 bases outside the gene matches. This CDR3 is 14 amino acids long. DNA for the CDR3: TGTGCCAGCAGCTTGACGGGACAGGGGTATGGCTACACCTTC. It translates to CASSLTGQGYGYTF. Using reference TRBV7-9 and TRBJ1-2 for the parts outside the CDR3, the full variable domain is DTGVSQNPRHKITKRGQNVTFRCDPISEHNRLYWYRQTLGQGPEFLTYFQNEAQLEKSRLLSDRFSAERPKGSFSTLEIQRTEQGDSAMYLCASSLTGQGYGYTFGSGTRLTVV.

The gene calls are TRBV19 and TRBJ1-3, with no clear D. The V gene lost 3 bases and the J gene lost 0 bases, with 9 bases spanning the gap. Looked up from germline, CDR1 is LNHDA and CDR2 is SQIVND (reference sequence). The CDR3 sequence is 15 residues long. CDR3 nucleotides: TGTGCCAGTAGTATGGCGGGTGTCTCTGGAAACACCATATATTTT. Residues: CASSMAGVSGNTIYF. Full variable domain (outside the CDR3, taken from reference TRBV19 and TRBJ1-3): DGGITQSPKYLFRKEGQNVTLSCEQNLNHDAMYWYRQDPGQGLRLIYYSQIVNDFQKGDIAEGYSVSREKKESFPLTVTSAQKNPTAFYLCASSMAGVSGNTIYFGEGSWLTVV.

The DNA for the CDR3 is TGTGCCAGCAGCGTAGCGAACGGGGGGGCTTATGAGACCCAGTACTTC. Translated: CASSVANGGAYETQYF. J is TRBJ2-5 and V is TRBV9; 8 bases map to TRBD2. The germline V gene encodes CDR1 SGDLS and CDR2 YYNGEE. J lost 5 bases, V lost 0 bases, and 9 bases had no gene match. The CDR3 sequence is 16 residues long.

J is TRBJ2-1 and V is TRBV4-3; 13 bases line up with TRBD2. This CDR3 is 17 amino acids long. Germline V gives CDR1 LGHNA, CDR2 YSLEER. Trimming cost V 1 base and J 13 bases; bases outside gene matches: 13. The CDR3 DNA reads TGCGCCAGCAGCCAAGCACACCGGGGACTAGCGGGGCTCACCCAGTTCTTC. It codes for CASSQAHRGLAGLTQFF.

CDR3 sequence reads: CATSRVPSVGAKNIQYF. The DNA for the CDR3 is TGTGCCACCAGCAGAGTCCCTTCGGTCGGGGCCAAAAACATTCAGTACTTC. V usage is TRBV15 and J usage is TRBJ2-4; the D is unclear. Germline lookup yields CDR1 LNHNV and CDR2 YYDKDF (reference sequence). V shed 1 base and J shed 1 base, with 14 bases lying between them. The CDR3 sequence is 17 residues long.

The CDR3 reads CASSYSRGPQHF. CDR3 coding DNA: TGTGCCAGCAGTTACTCCCGGGGGCCCCAGCATTTT. The chain is built from TRBV6-5 and TRBJ1-5; D is unclear. The CDR3 consists of 12 residues. The germline V and J ends were trimmed by 0 bases and 9 bases, with 6 bases remaining between them. Per the germline V gene, CDR1 is MNHEY and CDR2 is SVGAGI.

The gene calls are TRBV11-2 and TRBJ2-5, with 8 nucleotides matching TRBD2. V gave up 2 bases and J gave up 4 bases; unmatched junction bases: 9. Germline assignment: CDR1 SGHAT and CDR2 FQNNGV. The CDR3 is 16 residues long. CDR3 sequence reads: CASSLSGAGDRETQYF. The CDR3 DNA is TGTGCCAGCAGCTTAAGTGGAGCGGGGGATCGAGAGACCCAGTACTTC.

The chain couples TRBV14 to TRBJ2-5; TRBD1 aligns across 7 bases. Looked up from germline, CDR1 is SGHDN and CDR2 is FVKESK. This CDR3 comprises 18 residues. V was pared by 0 bases and J by 5 bases, with 15 bases of the junction left unmatched. CDR3: CASSQEELVYRGSETQYF. CDR3 DNA: TGTGCCAGCAGCCAAGAGGAGCTGGTGTACAGGGGTTCGGAGACCCAGTACTTC.

This chain connects TRBV5-8 to TRBJ2-2; perhaps TRBD2 as D (7 bases). The CDR3 loop spans 16 amino acids. Trimming shortened V by 0 bases and J by 6 bases, and 15 bases separated the two germline ends. Per the germline V gene, CDR1 is SGHTS and CDR2 is YDEGEE. CDR3 in DNA: TGTGCCAGCAGCTTGGAGTGGGGGGGCCCGGCCGGGGAGCTGTTTTTT. It is translated as CASSLEWGGPAGELFF. The entire variable domain, with the rest obtained from reference TRBV5-8 and TRBJ2-2, is as follows: EAGVTQSPTHLIKTRGQQATLRCSPISGHTSVYWYQQALGLGLQFLLWYDEGEERNRGNFPPRFSGRQFPNYSSELNVNALELEDSALYLCASSLEWGGPAGELFFGEGSRLTVL.

The chain is built from TRBV28 and TRBJ1-5; TRBD1 is a possible D gene (5 bases). The V gene's germline CDR1 is MDHEN and CDR2 SYDVKM. The CDR3 runs 15 residues. V was trimmed by 5 bases and J by 0 bases, leaving 11 bases between them. CDR3 amino acids: CASSRGLGSNQPQHF. CDR3 DNA: TGTGCCAGCAGTCGGGGACTTGGTAGCAATCAGCCCCAGCATTTT.

The chain combines TRBV11-1 with TRBJ1-5, with a tentative D call TRBD1 (6 bases). Between the trimmed V and J ends, which lost 1 base and 4 bases, there was a span of 11 bases. The CDR3 has 15 residues. Germline CDR1 reads SGHAT; CDR2 reads FQDESV (reference sequence). CDR3 DNA sequence: TGTGCCAGCAGCTTAGAAGACAGGAGGAATCAGCCCCAGCATTTT. It codes for CASSLEDRRNQPQHF.

This rearrangement joins TRBV4-1 to TRBJ2-7; TRBD2 aligns across 8 bases. Germline assignment: CDR1 MGHRA and CDR2 YSYEKL. The CDR3 contains 15 residues. With 4 bases clipped from V and 3 bases from J, the junction kept 8 bases outside the gene matches. CDR3: CASSPLDGGVYEQYF. The CDR3 DNA reads TGCGCCAGCAGCCCCCTTGACGGGGGGGTCTACGAGCAGTACTTC.

The CDR3, as DNA: TGTGCCAGCAGCTTGGTAGGGGTCGACACTGAAGCTTTCTTT. It yields the protein CASSLVGVDTEAFF. The chain is built from TRBV5-4 and TRBJ1-1, with a tentative D call TRBD1 (5 bases). CDR3 length equals 14 residues. Per the germline V gene, CDR1 is SGHNT and CDR2 is YYREEE (reference sequence). With 0 bases removed from V and 3 bases from J, the gap between germline ends came to 9 bases.

In nucleotides, the CDR3 is TGTGCCAGCAGTCCTTACGAAGGACAGAACTACGAGCAGTACTTC. Amino acid sequence: CASSPYEGQNYEQYF. The chain uses TRBV6-5 and TRBJ2-7; tentative D call: TRBD1 (6 bases). CDR1 is MNHEY, CDR2 SVGAGI, per germline. The CDR3 consists of 15 residues. Trimming shortened V by 5 bases and J by 3 bases, and 17 bases separated the two germline ends.

There are a few counts of this clone. The chain links TRBV6-6 to TRBJ1-3; D remains ambiguous. The V and J ends lost 6 bases and 0 bases respectively, with 9 bases between them. Germline CDR1 and CDR2: MNHNY and SVGAGI (reference sequence). CDR3 length: 14 residues. The CDR3 nucleotides are TGTGCCAGCAGGGAGGCGAGCTCTGGAAACACCATATATTTT. This encodes CASREASSGNTIYF.

The chain employs TRBV5-6 and TRBJ1-5; 7 bases are shared with TRBD1. CDR1 is SGHDT, CDR2 YYEEEE, per germline. After removal of 0 bases from V and 4 bases from J, the junction contained 4 bases not matched to a gene. The CDR3 contains 15 residues. CDR3 sequence reads: CASSLAGGLNQPQHF. The CDR3 DNA reads TGTGCCAGCAGCTTGGCAGGGGGATTAAATCAGCCCCAGCATTTT.